This T cell receptor (beta chain) came from a study of CD8+ T cells in alopecia areata. General observations from the study: Scalp clonality dropped significantly under tofacitinib, as did expanded CD8+ top-100 clones. Scalp lesions, especially in alopecia totalis/universalis, had higher clonality than normal scalp. Under tofacitinib, numerous expanded lesional clonotypes remained detectable in scalp and blood.

This clone was recorded many times. Its antigen is still unknown. Germline values: CDR1 KGHSH, CDR2 LQKENI. The trim removed 1 base at V and 5 bases at J, leaving 4 bases unmatched. The CDR3 totals 15 residues. Described treatment: oral pan-JAK inhibitor, 5-10 mg twice daily. Alopecia areata patients provided lesional scalp punch biopsies and peripheral blood, both collected for the study. Reverse transcribed after extraction, RNA yielded cDNA as the sequencing template. TCRdb's table, derived via immunoSEQ multiplex PCR, lists solely in-frame clones and lacks some. The profile covers under 150,000 clones, with around 53% appearing a single time and roughly 0.45% taken by the ten largest.

This chain links TRBV18 with TRBJ2-1; 8 nucleotides line up with TRBD1. The receptor was derived from a human donor with alopecia areata. Sequences were derived from CD4+ T cells sorted from blood, sampled at week 4, from a patient treated with tofacitinib. The CDR3 DNA reads TGTGCCAGCTCACCACGACAGGGGATTAACAATGAGCAGTTCTTC. This gives the protein CASSPRQGINNEQFF.